This TCR beta chain is from a study of vaccination effects on CD4 cells after COVID-19. Viral peptide pool expansion of antigen-specific CD4+ T cells preceded sequencing in the ViraFEST assay. On roughly day 10 of culture, CD4+ T cells were separated out. Their SARS-CoV-2 infection, verified by PCR, occurred between March and December 2020. The data were produced by immunoSEQ multiplex PCR, yet TCRdb's version contains in-frame clones alone and is incomplete. Found here are about 45,000 clones, roughly 75% of them singletons; the top ten hold roughly 29%. Comments on this clone: Its antigen remains unidentified.

Germline loops: CDR1 SGHRS, CDR2 YFSETQ. The CDR3 length is 13 residues. Trimming shortened V by 0 bases and J by 7 bases, and 8 bases separated the two germline ends. V gene TRBV5-1 combines with J gene TRBJ2-1; D unresolved. The TCR was taken from a human donor who had a prior SARS-CoV-2 infection. The sequencing used CD4+ T cells from PBMCs cultured with a peptide pool, collected before COVID-19 vaccination. DNA for the CDR3: TGCGCCAGCAGCTTGGACTACCTAAATGAGCAGTTCTTC. The encoded protein is CASSLDYLNEQFF.